The 7 T cell receptor beta chains given below trace back to one sample, sequenced in a study of PD-L1 blockade in urothelial cancer. The time point is: pretreatment peripheral blood. Profiling relied on immunoSEQ multiplex PCR, and the TCRdb table lists in-frame clones only, not all of them. The table shows roughly 43,000 clones, with about 84% occurring only once. The sample in question was PBMCs, obtained around atezolizumab (anti-PD-L1) treatment. The receptors were gathered from a man in his 60s with urothelial cancer.

This chain connects TRBV2 to TRBJ1-1; TRBD1 aligns across 8 bases. The CDR3 extends over 17 amino acids. The germline V gene encodes CDR1 SNHLY and CDR2 FYNNEI. V lost 6 bases and J lost 4; bases outside the gene matches: 16. CDR3 in DNA: TGTGCCAGCAGCGCTAGCCTTGGACAGGGAGGGACCACTGAAGCTTTCTTT. Translated: CASSASLGQGGTTEAFF.

There are a few counts of this clone. This chain joins TRBV6-6 and TRBJ1-6; D possibly corresponds to TRBD1 (6 bases). V was clipped by 10 bases and J by 7 bases, with 14 bases between them. Germline assignment: CDR1 MNHNY and CDR2 SVGAGI (reference sequence). The CDR3 extends over 13 amino acids. The CDR3 reads CATIQGWNSPLHF. CDR3 DNA: TGTGCCACCATACAGGGTTGGAATTCACCCCTCCACTTT.

The rearrangement joins TRBV19 to TRBJ1-1; weak D call: TRBD1 (5 bases). The CDR3 is 16 residues long. The V end was cut by 6 bases, the J end by 1 base, with 18 bases between. Germline assignment: CDR1 LNHDA and CDR2 SQIVND (reference sequence). The CDR3 nucleotides are TGTGCCAGTAGCCTACCGGGACTCCCACCGAACACTGAAGCTTTCTTT. Translated: CASSLPGLPPNTEAFF.

This clone was observed a few times. The CDR3 coding sequence is TGTGCCAGCAGCGGGGAGACTAATGAGCAGTTCTTC. Translation: CASSGETNEQFF. V gene TRBV6-6 combines with J gene TRBJ2-1; D is perhaps TRBD2 (5 bases). The germline V and J ends were trimmed by 6 bases and 7 bases, with 10 bases remaining between them. The CDR3 is 12 amino acids. Germline V gives CDR1 MNHNY, CDR2 SVGAGI (reference sequence).

This clone has just one count. The V gene is TRBV18, the J gene TRBJ1-1; 7 bases are shared with TRBD1. The CDR3 spans 16 residues. V dropped 4 bases and J dropped 5; count of bases not matched to a gene: 13. Looked up from germline, CDR1 is KGHSH and CDR2 is LQKENI. The CDR3 DNA reads as TGTGCCAGCTCACTCGACAGGGAGGATATGCGGACTGAAGCTTTCTTT. Amino acid sequence: CASSLDREDMRTEAFF.

CDR3 sequence reads: CASSDSASGANVLTF. CDR3 bases: TGTGCCAGCAGTGACAGCGCCTCTGGGGCCAACGTCCTGACTTTC. The chain links TRBV6-4 to TRBJ2-6; D uncertain. The CDR3 is 15 residues long. Trimming left V 2 bases short and J 0 bases short, with 5 bases between. Germline V gene sequence: CDR1 MRHNA, CDR2 SNTAGT.

With respect to this clone: The sample has other DNA sequences that encode this CDR3 too. The chain couples TRBV11-2 to TRBJ2-1, with 7 bases fitting TRBD1. The CDR3 spans 13 residues. J gave up 5 bases and V 3 bases, and 1 base lay outside the gene matches. Germline V lookup: CDR1 SGHAT, CDR2 FQNNGV. CDR3 coding DNA: TGTGCCAGCAGCTTGGACAGGAACAATGAGCAGTTCTTC. Protein sequence: CASSLDRNNEQFF.